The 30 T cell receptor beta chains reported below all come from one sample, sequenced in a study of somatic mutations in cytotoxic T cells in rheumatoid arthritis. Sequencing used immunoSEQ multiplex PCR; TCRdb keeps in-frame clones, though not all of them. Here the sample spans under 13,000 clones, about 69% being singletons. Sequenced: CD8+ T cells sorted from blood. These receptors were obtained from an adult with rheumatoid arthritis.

The CDR3: CAWSLAFADTQYF. CDR3 bases: TGTGCCTGGAGTCTAGCATTCGCAGATACGCAGTATTTT. The rearrangement uses TRBV30 and TRBJ2-3, with a tentative D call TRBD2 (5 bases). Trimming removed 2 bases at V and 4 bases at J, with 10 bases between. The CDR3 length is 13 residues. CDR1 and CDR2 (germline): GTSNPN, SVGIG (reference sequence).

The DNA of the CDR3 is TGTGCCAGCACCCTGGTGCCTAGCGGGGGGCATGAGCAGTTCTTC. Its translation: CASTLVPSGGHEQFF. This chain joins TRBV6-1 and TRBJ2-1; TRBD2 aligns across 11 bases. The germline CDR1 and CDR2 sequences are MNHNS and SASEGT. V shed 7 bases, J shed 8 bases, and the junction held 10 bases outside the gene matches. This CDR3 is 15 amino acids long.

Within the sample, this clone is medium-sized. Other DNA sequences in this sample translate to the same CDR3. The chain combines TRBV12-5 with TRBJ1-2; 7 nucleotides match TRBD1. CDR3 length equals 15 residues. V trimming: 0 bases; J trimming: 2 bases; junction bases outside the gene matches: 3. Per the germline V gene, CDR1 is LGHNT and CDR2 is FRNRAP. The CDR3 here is CASGLVLGGNYGYTF. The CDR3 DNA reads TGTGCTAGTGGTTTGGTCCTAGGGGGCAACTATGGCTACACCTTC.

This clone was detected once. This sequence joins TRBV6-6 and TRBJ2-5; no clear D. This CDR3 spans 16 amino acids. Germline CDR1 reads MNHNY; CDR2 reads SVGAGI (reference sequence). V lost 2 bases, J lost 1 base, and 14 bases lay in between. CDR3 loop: CASSYADVTLQETQYF. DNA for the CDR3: TGTGCCAGCAGTTACGCGGACGTTACTCTCCAAGAGACCCAGTACTTC.

The CDR3 DNA is TGTGCCAGCAGCCAAGATCGATTCTTTAACACCGGGGAGCTGTTTTTT. As protein: CASSQDRFFNTGELFF. The chain combines TRBV4-2 with TRBJ2-2; D unclear. Germline V gene lookup returns CDR1 LGHNA and CDR2 YNFKEQ. This CDR3 is 16 amino acids long. The germline V and J ends were trimmed by 0 bases and 2 bases, with 10 bases remaining between them.

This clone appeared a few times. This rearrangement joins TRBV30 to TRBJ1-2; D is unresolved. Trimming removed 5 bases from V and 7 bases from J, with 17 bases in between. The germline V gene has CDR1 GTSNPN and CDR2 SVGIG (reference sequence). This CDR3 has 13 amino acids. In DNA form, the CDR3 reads TGTGCCTGGTTAGATACGGGAGTACGTGGCTACACCTTC. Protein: CAWLDTGVRGYTF.

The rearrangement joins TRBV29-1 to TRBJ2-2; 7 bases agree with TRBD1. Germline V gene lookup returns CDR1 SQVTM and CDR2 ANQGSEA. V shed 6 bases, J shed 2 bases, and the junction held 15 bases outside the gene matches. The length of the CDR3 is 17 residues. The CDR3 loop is CSVIVGTASTNTGELFF. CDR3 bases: TGCAGCGTGATCGTCGGGACAGCTTCAACTAACACCGGGGAGCTGTTTTTT.

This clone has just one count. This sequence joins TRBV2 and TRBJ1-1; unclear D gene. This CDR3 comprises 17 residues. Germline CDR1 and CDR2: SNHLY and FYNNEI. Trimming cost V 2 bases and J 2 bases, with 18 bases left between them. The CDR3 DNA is TGTGCCAGCAGTGAAAGGGCCCAATCTGAATTAAACACTGAAGCTTTCTTT. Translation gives CASSERAQSELNTEAFF.

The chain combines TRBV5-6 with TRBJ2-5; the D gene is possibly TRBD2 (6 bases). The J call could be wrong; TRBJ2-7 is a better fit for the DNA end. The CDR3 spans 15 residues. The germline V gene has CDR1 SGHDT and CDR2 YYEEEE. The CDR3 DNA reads TGTGCCAGCAGCGACACAGGCGGGATGGGCTACGAGCAGTACTTC. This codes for CASSDTGGMGYEQYF.

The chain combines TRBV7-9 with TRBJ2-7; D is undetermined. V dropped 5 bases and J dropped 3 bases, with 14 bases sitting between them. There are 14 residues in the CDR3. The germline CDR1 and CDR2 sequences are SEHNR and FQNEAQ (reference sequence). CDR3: CASSPGRLLYEQYF. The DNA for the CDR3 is TGTGCCAGCAGCCCAGGAAGGCTACTCTACGAGCAGTACTTC.

The CDR3 region is CASSKAGPNEQFF. CDR3 nucleotides: TGTGCCAGCAGCAAGGCAGGGCCCAATGAGCAGTTCTTC. The V and J genes are TRBV21-1 and TRBJ2-1; TRBD1, the table's D call, was not compared with the DNA. TRBV21-1 is a known pseudogene. This CDR3 region has 13 residues.

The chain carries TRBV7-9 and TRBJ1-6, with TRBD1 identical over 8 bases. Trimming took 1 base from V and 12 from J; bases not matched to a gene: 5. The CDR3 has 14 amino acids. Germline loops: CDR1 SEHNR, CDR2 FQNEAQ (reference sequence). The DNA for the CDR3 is TGTGCCAGCAGCTTAGGACAGGGGTTAGGACCCCTCCACTTT. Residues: CASSLGQGLGPLHF.

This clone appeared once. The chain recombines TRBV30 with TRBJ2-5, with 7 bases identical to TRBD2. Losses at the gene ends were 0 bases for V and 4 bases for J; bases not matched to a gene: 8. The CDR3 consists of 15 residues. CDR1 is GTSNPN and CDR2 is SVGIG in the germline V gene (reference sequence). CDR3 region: CAWSVQRGIRETQYF. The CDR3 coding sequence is TGTGCCTGGAGTGTTCAGCGGGGTATTCGAGAGACCCAGTACTTC.

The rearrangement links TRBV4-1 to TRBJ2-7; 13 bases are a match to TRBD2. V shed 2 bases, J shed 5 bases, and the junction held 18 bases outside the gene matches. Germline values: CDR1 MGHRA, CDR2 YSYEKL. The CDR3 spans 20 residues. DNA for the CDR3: TGCGCCAGCAGCCAACATGGGATTCGTCAGGGACTAGCGGGATACGACGAGCAGTACTTC. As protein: CASSQHGIRQGLAGYDEQYF.

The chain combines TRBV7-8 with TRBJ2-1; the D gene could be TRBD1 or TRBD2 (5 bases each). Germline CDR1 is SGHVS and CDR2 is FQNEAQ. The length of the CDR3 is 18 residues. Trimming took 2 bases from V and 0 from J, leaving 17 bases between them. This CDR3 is CASSLRPGRGVSYNEQFF. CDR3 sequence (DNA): TGTGCCAGCAGCTTACGTCCGGGACGAGGAGTCTCCTACAATGAGCAGTTCTTC.

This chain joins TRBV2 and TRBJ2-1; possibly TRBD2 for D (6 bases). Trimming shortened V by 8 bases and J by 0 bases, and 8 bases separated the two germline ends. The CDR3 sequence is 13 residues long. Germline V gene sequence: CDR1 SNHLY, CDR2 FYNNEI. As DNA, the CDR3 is TGTGCCAGCGGGGGGTTCTCCTACAATGAGCAGTTCTTC. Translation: CASGGFSYNEQFF. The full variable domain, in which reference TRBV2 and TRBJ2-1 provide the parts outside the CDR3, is EPEVTQTPSHQVTQMGQEVILRCVPISNHLYFYWYRQILGQKVEFLVSFYNNEISEKSEIFDDQFSVERPDGSNFTLKIRSTKLEDSAMYFCASGGFSYNEQFFGPGTRLTVL.

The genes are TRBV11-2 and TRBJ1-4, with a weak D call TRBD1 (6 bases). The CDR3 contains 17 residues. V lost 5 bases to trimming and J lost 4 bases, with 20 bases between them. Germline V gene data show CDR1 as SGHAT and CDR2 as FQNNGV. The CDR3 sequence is CASSPGSGTLFNEKLFF. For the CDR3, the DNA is TGTGCCAGCAGCCCCGGGAGCGGGACATTATTTAATGAAAAACTGTTTTTT.

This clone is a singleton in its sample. The CDR3 protein is CSASRGVGQFF. DNA of the CDR3: TGCAGTGCATCGAGGGGGGTTGGGCAGTTCTTC. This chain uses TRBV20-1 with TRBJ2-1, with D tentatively TRBD1 or TRBD2 (6 bases each). This CDR3 has 11 amino acids. CDR1 is DFQATT and CDR2 is SNEGSKA in the germline V gene (reference sequence). Trimming cost V 6 bases and J 12 bases, with 15 bases left between them.

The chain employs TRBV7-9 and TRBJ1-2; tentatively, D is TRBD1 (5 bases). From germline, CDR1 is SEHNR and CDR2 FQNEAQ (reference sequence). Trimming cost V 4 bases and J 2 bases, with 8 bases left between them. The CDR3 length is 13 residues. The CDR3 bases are TGTGCCAGCAGCTCCGGGACCAACTATGGCTACACCTTC. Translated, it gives CASSSGTNYGYTF.

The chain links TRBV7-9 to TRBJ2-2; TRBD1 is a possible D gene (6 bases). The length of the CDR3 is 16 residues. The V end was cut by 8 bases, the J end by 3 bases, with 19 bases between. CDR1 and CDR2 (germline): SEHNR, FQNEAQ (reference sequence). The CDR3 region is CASQRLQTGYTGELFF. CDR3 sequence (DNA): TGTGCCAGCCAACGTCTTCAGACAGGCTACACCGGGGAGCTGTTTTTT.

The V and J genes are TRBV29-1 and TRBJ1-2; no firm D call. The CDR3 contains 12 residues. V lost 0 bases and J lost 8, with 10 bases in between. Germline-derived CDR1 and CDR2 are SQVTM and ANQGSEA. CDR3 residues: CSVEDIGRGYTF. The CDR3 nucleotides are TGCAGCGTTGAAGATATAGGACGGGGCTACACCTTC.

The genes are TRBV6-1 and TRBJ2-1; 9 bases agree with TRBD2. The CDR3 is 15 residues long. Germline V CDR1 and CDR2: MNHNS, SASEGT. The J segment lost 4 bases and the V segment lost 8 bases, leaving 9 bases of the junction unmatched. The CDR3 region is CASLPSLAGYNEQFF. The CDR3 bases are TGTGCCAGCCTACCATCTCTAGCGGGATACAATGAGCAGTTCTTC.

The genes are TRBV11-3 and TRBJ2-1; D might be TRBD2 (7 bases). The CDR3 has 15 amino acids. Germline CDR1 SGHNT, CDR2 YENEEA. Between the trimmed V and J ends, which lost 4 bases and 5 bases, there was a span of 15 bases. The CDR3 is CASSSEGGRDNEQFF. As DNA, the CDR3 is TGTGCCAGCAGCTCCGAGGGGGGGAGGGACAATGAGCAGTTCTTC.

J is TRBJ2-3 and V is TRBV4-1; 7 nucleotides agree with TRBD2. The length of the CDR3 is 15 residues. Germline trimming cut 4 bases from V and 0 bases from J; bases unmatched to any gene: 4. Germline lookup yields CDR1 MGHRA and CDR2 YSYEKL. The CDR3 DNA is TGCGCCAGCAGCCTAAGCGGGGCCAGCACAGATACGCAGTATTTT. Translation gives CASSLSGASTDTQYF.

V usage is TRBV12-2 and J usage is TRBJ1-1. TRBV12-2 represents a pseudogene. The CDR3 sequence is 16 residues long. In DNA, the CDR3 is TGTGCAAGTCGCTTACAGACAGGGAGGGGGAACACTGAAGCTTTCTTT. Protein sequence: CASRLQTGRGNTEAFF.

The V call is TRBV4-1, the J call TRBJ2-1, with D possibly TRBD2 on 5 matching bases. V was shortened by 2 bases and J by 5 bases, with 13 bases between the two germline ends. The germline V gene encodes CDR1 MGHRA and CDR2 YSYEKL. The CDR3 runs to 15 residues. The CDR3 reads CASSQSQRNNNEQFF. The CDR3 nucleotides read TGCGCCAGCAGCCAAAGCCAGCGGAATAACAATGAGCAGTTCTTC.

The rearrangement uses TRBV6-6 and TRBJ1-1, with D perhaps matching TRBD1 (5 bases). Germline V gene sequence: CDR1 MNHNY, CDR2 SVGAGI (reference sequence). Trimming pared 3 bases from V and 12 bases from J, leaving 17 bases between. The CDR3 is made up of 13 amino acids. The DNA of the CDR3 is TGTGCCAGCAGTTATACGGGACTTCCGGCGACTTTCTTT. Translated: CASSYTGLPATFF.

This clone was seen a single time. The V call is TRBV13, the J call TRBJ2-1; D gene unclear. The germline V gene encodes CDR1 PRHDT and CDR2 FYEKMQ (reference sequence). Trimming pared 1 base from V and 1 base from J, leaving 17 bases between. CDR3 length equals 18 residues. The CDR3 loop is CASSLAPGRSGSYNEQFF. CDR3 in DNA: TGTGCCAGCAGCTTAGCCCCCGGACGGTCCGGGTCCTACAATGAGCAGTTCTTC.

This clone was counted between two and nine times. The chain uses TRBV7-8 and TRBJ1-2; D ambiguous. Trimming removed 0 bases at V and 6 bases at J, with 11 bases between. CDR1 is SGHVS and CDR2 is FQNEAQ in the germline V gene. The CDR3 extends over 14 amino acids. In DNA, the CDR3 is TGTGCCAGCAGCTTAGCTGTCGGATCAGATGGCTACACCTTC. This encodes CASSLAVGSDGYTF. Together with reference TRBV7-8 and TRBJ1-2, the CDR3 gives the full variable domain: GAGVSQSPRYKVAKRGQDVALRCDPISGHVSLFWYQQALGQGPEFLTYFQNEAQLDKSGLPSDRFFAERPEGSVSTLKIQRTQQEDSAVYLCASSLAVGSDGYTFGSGTRLTVV.

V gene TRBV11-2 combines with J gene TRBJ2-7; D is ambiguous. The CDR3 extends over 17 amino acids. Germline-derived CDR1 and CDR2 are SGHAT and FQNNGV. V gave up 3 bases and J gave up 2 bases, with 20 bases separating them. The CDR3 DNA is TGTGCCAGCAGCTTTCAACTCGGCAGGCTCCTAACCTACGAGCAGTACTTC. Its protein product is CASSFQLGRLLTYEQYF.